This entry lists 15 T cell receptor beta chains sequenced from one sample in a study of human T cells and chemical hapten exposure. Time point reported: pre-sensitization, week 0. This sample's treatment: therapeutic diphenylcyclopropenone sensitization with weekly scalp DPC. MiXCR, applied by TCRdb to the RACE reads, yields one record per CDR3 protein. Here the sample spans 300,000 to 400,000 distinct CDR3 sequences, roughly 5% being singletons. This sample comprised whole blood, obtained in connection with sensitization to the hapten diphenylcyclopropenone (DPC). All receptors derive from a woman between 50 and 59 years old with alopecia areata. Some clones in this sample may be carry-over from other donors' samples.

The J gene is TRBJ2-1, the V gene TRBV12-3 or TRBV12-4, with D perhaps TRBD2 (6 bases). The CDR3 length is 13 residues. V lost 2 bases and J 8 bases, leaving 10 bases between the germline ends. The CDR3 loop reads CASSLRSGDEQFF. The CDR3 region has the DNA TGTGCCAGCAGTTTAAGGTCGGGGGATGAGCAGTTCTTC.

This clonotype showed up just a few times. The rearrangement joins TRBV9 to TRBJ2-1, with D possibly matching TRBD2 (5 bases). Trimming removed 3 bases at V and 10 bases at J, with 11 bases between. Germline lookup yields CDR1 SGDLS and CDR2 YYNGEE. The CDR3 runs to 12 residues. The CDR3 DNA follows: TGTGCCAGCAGCGCTACTAGTGTAGAGCAGTTCTTC. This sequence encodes CASSATSVEQFF.

The CDR3 is CSVEGQKETQYF. CDR3 sequence (DNA): TGCAGCGTGGAGGGACAGAAAGAGACCCAGTACTTC. The V call is TRBV29-1, the J call TRBJ2-5; TRBD1 might be the D (7 bases). The CDR3 extends over 12 amino acids. V lost 6 bases and J lost 3, with 11 bases in between. In germline, CDR1 is SQVTM, CDR2 ANQGSEA.

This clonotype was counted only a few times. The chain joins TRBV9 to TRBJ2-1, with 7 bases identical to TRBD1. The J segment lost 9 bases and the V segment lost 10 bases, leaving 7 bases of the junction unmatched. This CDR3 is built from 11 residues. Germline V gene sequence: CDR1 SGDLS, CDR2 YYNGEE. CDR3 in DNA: TGTGCCGGCCAGGGGGACAGTGAGCAGTTCTTC. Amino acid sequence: CAGQGDSEQFF.

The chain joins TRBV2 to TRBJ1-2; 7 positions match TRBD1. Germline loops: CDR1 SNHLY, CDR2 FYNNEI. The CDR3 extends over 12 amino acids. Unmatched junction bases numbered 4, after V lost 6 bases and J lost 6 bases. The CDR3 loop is CASRRQGHGYTF. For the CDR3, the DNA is TGTGCCAGCAGAAGACAGGGTCATGGCTACACCTTC. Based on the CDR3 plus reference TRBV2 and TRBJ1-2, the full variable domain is EPEVTQTPSHQVTQMGQEVILRCVPISNHLYFYWYRQILGQKVEFLVSFYNNEISEKSEIFDDQFSVERPDGSNFTLKIRSTKLEDSAMYFCASRRQGHGYTFGSGTRLTVV.

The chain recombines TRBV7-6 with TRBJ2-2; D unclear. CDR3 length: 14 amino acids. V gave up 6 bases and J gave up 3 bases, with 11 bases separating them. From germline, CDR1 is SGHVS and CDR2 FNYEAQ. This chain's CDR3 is CASSLVVDTGELFF. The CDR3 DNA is TGTGCCAGCAGTCTAGTTGTCGACACCGGGGAGCTGTTTTTT.

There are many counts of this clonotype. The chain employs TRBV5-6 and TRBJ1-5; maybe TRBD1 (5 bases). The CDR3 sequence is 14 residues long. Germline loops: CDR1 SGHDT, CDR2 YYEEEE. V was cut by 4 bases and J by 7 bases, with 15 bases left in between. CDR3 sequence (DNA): TGTGCCAGCAGCGGCGGGACCCCCCACCAGCCCCAGCATTTT. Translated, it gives CASSGGTPHQPQHF. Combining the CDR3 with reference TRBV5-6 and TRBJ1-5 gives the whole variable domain DAGVTQSPTHLIKTRGQQVTLRCSPKSGHDTVSWYQQALGQGPQFIFQYYEEEERQRGNFPDRFSGHQFPNYSSELNVNALLLGDSALYLCASSGGTPHQPQHFGDGTRLSIL.

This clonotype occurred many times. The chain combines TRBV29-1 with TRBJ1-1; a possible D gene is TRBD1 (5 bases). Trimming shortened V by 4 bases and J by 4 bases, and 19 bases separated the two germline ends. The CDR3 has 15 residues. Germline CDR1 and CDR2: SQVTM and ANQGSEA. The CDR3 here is CSVGRGGGRGTEAFF. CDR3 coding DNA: TGCAGCGTTGGGAGAGGTGGGGGGAGAGGCACTGAAGCTTTCTTT.

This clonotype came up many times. CDR3 sequence (DNA): TGCAGCGTTGGGGGCAGGGGGTCCTACAATGAGCAGTTCTTC. Translation: CSVGGRGSYNEQFF. J is TRBJ2-1 and V is TRBV29-1, with 7 nucleotides matching TRBD1. Losses at the gene ends were 4 bases for V and 1 base for J; bases not matched to a gene: 4. This CDR3 region has 14 residues. CDR1 is SQVTM, CDR2 ANQGSEA, per germline.

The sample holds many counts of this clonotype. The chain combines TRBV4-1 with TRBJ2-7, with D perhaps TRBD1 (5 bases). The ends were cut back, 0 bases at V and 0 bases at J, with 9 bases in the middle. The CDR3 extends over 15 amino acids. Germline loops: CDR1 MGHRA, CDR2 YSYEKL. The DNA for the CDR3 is TGCGCCAGCAGCCAAGAGGGGCGGAGCTCCTACGAGCAGTACTTC. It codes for CASSQEGRSSYEQYF.

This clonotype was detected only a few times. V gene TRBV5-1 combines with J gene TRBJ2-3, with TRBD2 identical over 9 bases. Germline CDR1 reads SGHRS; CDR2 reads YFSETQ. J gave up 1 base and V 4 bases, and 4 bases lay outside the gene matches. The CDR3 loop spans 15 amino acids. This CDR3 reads CASSLRTSGTDTQYF. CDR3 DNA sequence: TGCGCCAGCAGCCTCCGGACTAGCGGCACAGATACGCAGTATTTT.

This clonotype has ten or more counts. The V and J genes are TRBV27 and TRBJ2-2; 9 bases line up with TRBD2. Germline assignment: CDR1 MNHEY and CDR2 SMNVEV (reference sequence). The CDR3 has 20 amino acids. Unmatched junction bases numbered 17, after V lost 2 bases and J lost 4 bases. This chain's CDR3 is CASSLPPAEAGGRVTGELFF. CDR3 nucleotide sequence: TGTGCCAGCAGTTTACCCCCCGCAGAGGCGGGGGGGCGCGTCACCGGGGAGCTGTTTTTT.

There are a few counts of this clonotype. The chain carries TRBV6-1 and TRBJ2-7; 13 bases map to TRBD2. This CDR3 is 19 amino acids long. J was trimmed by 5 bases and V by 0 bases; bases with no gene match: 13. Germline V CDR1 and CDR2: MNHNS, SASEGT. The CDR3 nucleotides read TGTGCCAGCAGTGAAGCCGGGTTCTCAGGACTAGCGGGAGATAACGAGCAGTACTTC. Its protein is CASSEAGFSGLAGDNEQYF.

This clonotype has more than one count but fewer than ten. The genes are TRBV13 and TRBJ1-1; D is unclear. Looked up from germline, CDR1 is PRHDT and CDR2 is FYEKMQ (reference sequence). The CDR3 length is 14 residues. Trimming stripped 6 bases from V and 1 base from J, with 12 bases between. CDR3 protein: CASSPTFSNTEAFF. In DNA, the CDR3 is TGTGCCAGCAGTCCCACCTTTTCGAACACTGAAGCTTTCTTT.

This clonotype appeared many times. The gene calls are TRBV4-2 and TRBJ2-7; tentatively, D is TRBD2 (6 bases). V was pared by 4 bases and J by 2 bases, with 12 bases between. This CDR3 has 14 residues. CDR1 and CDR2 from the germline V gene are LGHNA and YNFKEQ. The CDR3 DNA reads TGTGCCAGCAGCCGGGGGGAGGCAGCCTACGAGCAGTACTTC. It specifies CASSRGEAAYEQYF.